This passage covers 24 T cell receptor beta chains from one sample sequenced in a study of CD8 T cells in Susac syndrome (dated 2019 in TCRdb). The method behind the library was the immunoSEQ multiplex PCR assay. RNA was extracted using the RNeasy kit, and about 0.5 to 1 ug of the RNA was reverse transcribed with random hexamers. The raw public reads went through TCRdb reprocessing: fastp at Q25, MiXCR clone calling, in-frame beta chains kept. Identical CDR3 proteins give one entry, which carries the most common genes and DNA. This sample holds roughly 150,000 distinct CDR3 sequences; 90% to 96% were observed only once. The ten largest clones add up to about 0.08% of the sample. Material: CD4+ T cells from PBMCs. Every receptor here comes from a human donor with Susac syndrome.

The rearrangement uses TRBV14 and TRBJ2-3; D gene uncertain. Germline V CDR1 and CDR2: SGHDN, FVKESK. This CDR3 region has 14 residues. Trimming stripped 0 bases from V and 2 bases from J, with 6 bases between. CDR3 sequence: CASSQEWSTDTQYF. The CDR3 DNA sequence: TGTGCCAGCAGCCAAGAGTGGTCCACAGATACGCAGTATTTT.

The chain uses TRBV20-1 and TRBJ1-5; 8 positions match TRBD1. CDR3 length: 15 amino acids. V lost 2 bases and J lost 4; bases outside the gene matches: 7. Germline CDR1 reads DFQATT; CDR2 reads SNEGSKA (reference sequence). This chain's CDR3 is CSARRVRGPNQPQHF. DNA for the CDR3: TGCAGTGCTAGAAGAGTCAGGGGGCCTAATCAGCCCCAGCATTTT.

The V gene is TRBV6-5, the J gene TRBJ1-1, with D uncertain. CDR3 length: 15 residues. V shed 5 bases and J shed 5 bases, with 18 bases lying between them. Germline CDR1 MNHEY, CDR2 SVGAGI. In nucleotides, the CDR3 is TGTGCCAGCAGTCTCCAATGGGCCCCGGCGACTGAAGCTTTCTTT. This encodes CASSLQWAPATEAFF.

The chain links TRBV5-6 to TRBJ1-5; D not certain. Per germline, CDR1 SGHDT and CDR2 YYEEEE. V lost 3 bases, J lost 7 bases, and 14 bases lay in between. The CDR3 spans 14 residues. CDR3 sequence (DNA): TGTGCCAGCAGCTCTGGTTTGGACCAGCAGCCCCAGCATTTT. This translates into CASSSGLDQQPQHF.

CDR3 sequence (DNA): TGCGCCAGCAGCCAAGACGGCCACAGGGGCGGAGGTAATTCACCCCTCCACTTT. It yields the protein CASSQDGHRGGGNSPLHF. This chain links TRBV4-1 with TRBJ1-6, with 7 bases fitting TRBD1. Germline V gene data show CDR1 as MGHRA and CDR2 as YSYEKL. CDR3 length: 18 amino acids. With 0 bases clipped from V and 6 bases from J, the junction kept 11 bases outside the gene matches.

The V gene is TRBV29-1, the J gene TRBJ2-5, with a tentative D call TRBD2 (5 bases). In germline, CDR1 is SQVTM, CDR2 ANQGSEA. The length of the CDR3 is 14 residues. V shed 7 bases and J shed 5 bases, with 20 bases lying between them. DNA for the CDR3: TGCAGCGCCTCCTCCGGGCAGCCGGGGGAGACCCAGTACTTC. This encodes CSASSGQPGETQYF.

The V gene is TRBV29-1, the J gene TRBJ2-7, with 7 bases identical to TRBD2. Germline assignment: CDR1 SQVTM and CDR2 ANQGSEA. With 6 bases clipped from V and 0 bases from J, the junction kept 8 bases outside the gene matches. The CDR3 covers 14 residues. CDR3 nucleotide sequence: TGCAGCGTAACGACCGGGGGGTCCTCCTACGAGCAGTACTTC. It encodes CSVTTGGSSYEQYF.

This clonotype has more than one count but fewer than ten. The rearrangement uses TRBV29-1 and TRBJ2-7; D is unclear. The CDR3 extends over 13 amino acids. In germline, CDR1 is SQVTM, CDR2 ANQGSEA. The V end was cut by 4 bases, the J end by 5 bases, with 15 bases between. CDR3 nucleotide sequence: TGCAGCGTTGGGTCCCCCCCCGGACACGAGCAGTACTTC. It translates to CSVGSPPGHEQYF.

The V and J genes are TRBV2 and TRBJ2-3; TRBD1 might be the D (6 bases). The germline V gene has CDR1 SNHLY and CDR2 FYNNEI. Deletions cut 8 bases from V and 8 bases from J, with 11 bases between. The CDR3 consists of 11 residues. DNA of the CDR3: TGTGCCAGCGGGGAAGGGGGTACGCAGTATTTT. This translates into CASGEGGTQYF.

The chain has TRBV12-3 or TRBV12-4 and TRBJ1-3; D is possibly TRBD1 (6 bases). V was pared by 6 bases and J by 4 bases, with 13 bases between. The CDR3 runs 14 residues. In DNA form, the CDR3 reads TGTGCCAGCAGGTTACAGGGTACAGGAAACACCATATATTTT. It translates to CASRLQGTGNTIYF.

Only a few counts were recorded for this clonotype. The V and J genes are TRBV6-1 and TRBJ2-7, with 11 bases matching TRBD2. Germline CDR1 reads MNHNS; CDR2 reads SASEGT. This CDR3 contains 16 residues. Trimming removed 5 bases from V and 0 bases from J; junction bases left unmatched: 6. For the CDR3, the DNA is TGTGCCAGCAGTCCTTCGGGACTAGCGGCCTCCTACGAGCAGTACTTC. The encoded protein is CASSPSGLAASYEQYF.

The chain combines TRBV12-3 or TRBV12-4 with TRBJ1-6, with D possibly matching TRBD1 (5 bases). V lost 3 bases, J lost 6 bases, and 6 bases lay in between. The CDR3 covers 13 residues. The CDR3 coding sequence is TGTGCCAGCAGTTTTGGGACTAATTCACCCCTCCACTTT. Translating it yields CASSFGTNSPLHF.

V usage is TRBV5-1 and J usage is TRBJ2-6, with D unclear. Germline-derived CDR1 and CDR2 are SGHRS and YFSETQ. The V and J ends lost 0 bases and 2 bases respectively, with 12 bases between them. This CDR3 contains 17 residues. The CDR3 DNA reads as TGCGCCAGCAGCTTGGGCAGATACCCCGCTGGGGCCAACGTCCTGACTTTC. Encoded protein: CASSLGRYPAGANVLTF.

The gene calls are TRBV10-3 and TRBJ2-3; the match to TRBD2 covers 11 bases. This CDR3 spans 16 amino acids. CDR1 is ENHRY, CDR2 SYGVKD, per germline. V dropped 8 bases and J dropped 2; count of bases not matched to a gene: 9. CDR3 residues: CAISGTSGLSTDTQYF. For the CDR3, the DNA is TGTGCCATCTCTGGGACTAGCGGACTGTCCACAGATACGCAGTATTTT.

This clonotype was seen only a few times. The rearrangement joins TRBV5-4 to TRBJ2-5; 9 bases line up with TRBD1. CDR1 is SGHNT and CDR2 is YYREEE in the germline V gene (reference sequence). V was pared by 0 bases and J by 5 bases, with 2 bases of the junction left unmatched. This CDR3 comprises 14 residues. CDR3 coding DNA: TGTGCCAGCAGCTTGGCCGGGACAGGGGAGACCCAGTACTTC. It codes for CASSLAGTGETQYF. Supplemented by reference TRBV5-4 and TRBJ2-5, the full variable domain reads ETGVTQSPTHLIKTRGQQVTLRCSSQSGHNTVSWYQQALGQGPQFIFQYYREEENGRGNFPPRFSGLQFPNYSSELNVNALELDDSALYLCASSLAGTGETQYFGPGTRLLVL.

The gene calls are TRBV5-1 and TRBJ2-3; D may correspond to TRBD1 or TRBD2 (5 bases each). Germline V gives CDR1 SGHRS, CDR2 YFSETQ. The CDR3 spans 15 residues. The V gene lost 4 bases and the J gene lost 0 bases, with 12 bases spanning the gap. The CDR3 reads CASSRIGDSTDTQYF. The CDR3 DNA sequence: TGCGCCAGCAGCCGTATTGGGGACAGCACAGATACGCAGTATTTT.

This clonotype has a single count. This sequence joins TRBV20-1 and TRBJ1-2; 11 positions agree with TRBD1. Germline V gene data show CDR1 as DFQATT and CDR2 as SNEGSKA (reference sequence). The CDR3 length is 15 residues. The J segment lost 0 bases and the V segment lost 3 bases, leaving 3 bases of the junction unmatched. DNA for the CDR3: TGCAGTGCTAGGGGACAGGGGGAAACTAACTATGGCTACACCTTC. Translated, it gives CSARGQGETNYGYTF.

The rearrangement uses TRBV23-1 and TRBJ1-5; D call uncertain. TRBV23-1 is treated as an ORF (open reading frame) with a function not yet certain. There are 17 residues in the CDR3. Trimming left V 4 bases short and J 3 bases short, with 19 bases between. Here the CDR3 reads CASSPAGSLGHNQPQHF. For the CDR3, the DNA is TGCGCCAGCAGTCCCGCGGGAAGTTTAGGGCACAATCAGCCCCAGCATTTT.

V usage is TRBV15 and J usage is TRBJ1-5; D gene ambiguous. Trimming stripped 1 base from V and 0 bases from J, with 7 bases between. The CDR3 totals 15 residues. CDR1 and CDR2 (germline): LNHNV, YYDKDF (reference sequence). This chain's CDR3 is CATSRAWVSNQPQHF. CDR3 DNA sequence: TGTGCCACCAGCAGAGCTTGGGTTAGCAATCAGCCCCAGCATTTT.

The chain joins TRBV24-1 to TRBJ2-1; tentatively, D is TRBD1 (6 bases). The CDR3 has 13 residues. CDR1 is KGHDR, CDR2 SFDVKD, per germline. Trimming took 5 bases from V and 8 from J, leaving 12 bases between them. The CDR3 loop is CATSGGRTDEQFF. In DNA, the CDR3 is TGTGCCACCAGTGGGGGGCGGACAGATGAGCAGTTCTTC.

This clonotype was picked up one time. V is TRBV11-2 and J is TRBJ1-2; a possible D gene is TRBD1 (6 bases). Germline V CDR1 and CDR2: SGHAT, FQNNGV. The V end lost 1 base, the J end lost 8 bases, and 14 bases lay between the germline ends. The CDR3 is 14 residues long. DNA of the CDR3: TGTGCCAGCAGCTTAGCGGGGGCTACGAGGGGCTACACCTTC. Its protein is CASSLAGATRGYTF.

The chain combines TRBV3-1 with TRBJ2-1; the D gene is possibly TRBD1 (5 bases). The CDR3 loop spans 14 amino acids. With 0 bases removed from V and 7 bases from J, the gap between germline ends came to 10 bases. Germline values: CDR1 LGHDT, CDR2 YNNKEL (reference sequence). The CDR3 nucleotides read TGTGCCAGCAGCCAAGAAGGGGCACAAAATGAGCAGTTCTTC. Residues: CASSQEGAQNEQFF.

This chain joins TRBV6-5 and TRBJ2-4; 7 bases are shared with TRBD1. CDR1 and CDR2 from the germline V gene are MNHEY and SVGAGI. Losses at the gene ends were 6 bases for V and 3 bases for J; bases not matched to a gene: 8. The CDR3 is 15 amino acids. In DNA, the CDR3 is TGTGCCAGCAGCACGACAGGGAAGAACAAAAACATTCAGTACTTC. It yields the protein CASSTTGKNKNIQYF.

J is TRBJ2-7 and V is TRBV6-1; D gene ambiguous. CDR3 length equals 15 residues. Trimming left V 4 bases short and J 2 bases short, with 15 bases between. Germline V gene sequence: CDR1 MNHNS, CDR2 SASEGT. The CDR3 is CASSVGPPNTYEQYF. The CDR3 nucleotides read TGTGCCAGCAGTGTAGGTCCACCTAATACCTACGAGCAGTACTTC.